This note documents a single T cell receptor beta chain sequence. The CDR3 extends over 15 amino acids. V gave up 5 bases and J gave up 8 bases, with 19 bases separating them. Per the germline V gene, CDR1 is SEHNR and CDR2 is FQNEAQ (reference sequence). This record comes from a study of molecular identifiers for immune sequencing clone quantification. TCRdb independently ran MiXCR on the PCR reads; one entry per CDR3 protein. Of tens of thousands of distinct CDR3 sequences listed, 20% to 25% were seen once; the top ten hold under 2%. This sequence was found in a human donor in good health. Some libraries in this study had Jurkat cell RNA spiked in. Input material: naive CD8+ T cells from blood, with Jurkat cell RNA spiked in. Subset meaning: FACS-sorted CD8+CD4-CCR7+CD45RA+ naive T cells. This chain uses TRBV7-9 with TRBJ2-1, with a weak D call TRBD1 (5 bases). Here the CDR3 DNA reads TGTGCCAGCAGCCCCCGAAGCAGGGTAGGCGATGAGCAGTTCTTC. Its protein product is CASSPRSRVGDEQFF.